This passage covers 15 T cell receptor beta chains from one sample sequenced in a study of T cell clonality in common variable immunodeficiency. TCRdb keeps only in-frame clones here, not all; method: immunoSEQ multiplex PCR. The sample contains 30,000 or so clones, none of them singletons. Sequenced input: peripheral blood mononuclear cells. Receptors originate from a person aged 18 to 75 in good health.

This clone was detected a few times. The read terminates 3 residues ahead of where the CDR3 ends, so the germline J gene completes it. The chain combines TRBV7-8 with TRBJ1-2; a possible D gene is TRBD1 (6 bases). This CDR3 is 16 amino acids long. In germline, CDR1 is SGHVS, CDR2 FQNEAQ. The part of the CDR3 DNA that was read is TGTGCCAGCAGCTTAAGGGCTGGGCGGGGGGGCGATGAC. Amino acids: CASSLRAGRGGDD. Given in full, the CDR3 is CASSLRAGRGGDDYTF.

This clone was recorded at least ten times. CDR3: CASSIGGAGRPQHF. The covered CDR3 bases are TGTGCCAGTAGTATTGGCGGGGCTGGAAGGCCC. The chain has TRBV19 and TRBJ1-5; possibly TRBD1 for D (5 bases). The CDR3 extends 3 residues past the end of the read, so its final part is completed from the germline J gene. This CDR3 is 14 amino acids long. Per the germline V gene, CDR1 is LNHDA and CDR2 is SQIVND (reference sequence). Deletions cut 3 bases from V and 9 bases from J, with 15 bases between.

This clone was recorded a few times. Read sequence stops 3 residues before the CDR3 end, and the germline J gene provides the missing end. The rearrangement joins TRBV5-1 to TRBJ1-2; a possible D gene is TRBD1 (6 bases). Germline V CDR1 and CDR2: SGHRS, YFSETQ. The CDR3 sequence is 13 residues long. CDR3 sequence: CASSLDSQETYTF. CDR3 bases read: TGCGCCAGCAGCCTGGACAGTCAAGAGACC.

In its sample, this clone was seen many times. The sequence runs out 3 residues before the end of the CDR3; the remainder is reconstructed from the germline J gene. V usage is TRBV7-8 and J usage is TRBJ1-2; tentative D call: TRBD1 (5 bases). The CDR3 consists of 15 residues. Germline CDR1 and CDR2: SGHVS and FQNEAQ. The CDR3 spells CASSLLPGGARGYTF. CDR3 DNA (partial): TGTGCCAGCAGCCTACTACCGGGTGGGGCTCGGGGC.

This clone was detected many times. The sequence runs out 3 residues before the end of the CDR3; the remainder is reconstructed from the germline J gene. The rearrangement joins TRBV5-4 to TRBJ1-2; 9 nucleotides match TRBD1. This CDR3 has 14 residues. The ends lost 7 bases at V and 4 bases at J; junction bases unmatched: 8. Per the germline V gene, CDR1 is SGHNT and CDR2 is YYREEE (reference sequence). The CDR3 bases that were read are TGTGCCAGCGGCCAAAGGACAGGGGCCTATGGC. This sequence encodes CASGQRTGAYG. The whole CDR3 reads CASGQRTGAYGYTF.

In its sample, this clone was seen many times. The read terminates 3 residues ahead of where the CDR3 ends, so the germline J gene completes it. V gene TRBV4-2 combines with J gene TRBJ1-4, with D maybe TRBD1 (5 bases). Trimming took off 3 bases at V and 7 bases at J, with 12 bases between the two ends. The CDR3 runs 14 residues. Per the germline V gene, CDR1 is LGHNA and CDR2 is YNFKEQ. The sequenced part of the CDR3 DNA is TGTGCCAGCAGCCAGGGGGGGGTCCGTGAAAAA. Encoded protein: CASSQGGVREK. The entire CDR3 protein reads CASSQGGVREKLFF.

This clone came up many times. The read terminates 3 residues ahead of where the CDR3 ends, so the germline J gene completes it. The V and J genes are TRBV20-1 and TRBJ2-7; possibly TRBD1 for D (7 bases). Germline V gene sequence: CDR1 DFQATT, CDR2 SNEGSKA (reference sequence). The CDR3 covers 16 residues. V was cut by 0 bases and J by 3 bases, with 18 bases left in between. CDR3 region: CSARDPGGTAIYEQYF. CDR3 DNA (partial): TGCAGTGCTAGAGACCCCGGCGGGACAGCAATCTACGAG.

This clone was detected ten times or more. The CDR3 goes on 3 residues after the read ends, and that part is filled in from the germline J gene. The chain joins TRBV6-2 or TRBV6-3 to TRBJ2-7; D call uncertain. V was trimmed by 2 bases and J by 1 base, leaving 12 bases between them. The CDR3 covers 15 residues. The germline V gene encodes CDR1 MNHEY and CDR2 SVGEGT. CDR3 DNA, as far as it was read: TGTGCCAGCAGTTACGACCAAAGGGCGTCCTACGAG. It encodes CASSYDQRASYE. In full, the CDR3 is CASSYDQRASYEQYF.

This clone came up many times. The CDR3 sequence: CAWTGLPGANVLTF. The DNA read from the CDR3 is TGTGCCTGGACAGGCCTCCCTGGGGCCAACGTC. This rearrangement joins TRBV30 to TRBJ2-6, with unresolved D. The read gets to within 3 residues of the CDR3 end, and the germline J gene fills in the rest. Between the trimmed V and J ends, which lost 4 bases and 2 bases, there was a span of 9 bases. The CDR3 is made up of 14 amino acids. Germline V gene lookup returns CDR1 GTSNPN and CDR2 SVGIG (reference sequence). Full variable domain (missing parts from reference TRBV30 and TRBJ2-6): SQTIHQWPATLVQPVGSPLSLECTVEGTSNPNLYWYRQAAGRGLQLLFYSVGIGQISSEVPQNLSASRPQDRQFILSSKKLLLSDSGFYLCAWTGLPGANVLTFGAGSRLTVL.

This clone was counted ten times or more. The CDR3 end is not reached by the read, which stops 3 residues before it; the germline J gene fills it in. This chain joins TRBV19 and TRBJ2-6; D is undetermined. V lost 3 bases, J lost 0 bases, and 6 bases lay in between. Germline loops: CDR1 LNHDA, CDR2 SQIVND (reference sequence). The CDR3 has 15 amino acids. The CDR3 protein is CASSMGNSGANVLTF. The part of the CDR3 DNA that was read is TGTGCCAGTAGTATGGGCAACTCTGGGGCCAACGTC.

At least ten counts were recorded for this clone. The CDR3 extends 3 residues past the end of the read, so its final part is completed from the germline J gene. The chain joins TRBV29-1 to TRBJ1-1; D gene uncertain. The germline CDR1 and CDR2 sequences are SQVTM and ANQGSEA. V gave up 5 bases and J gave up 1 base, with 11 bases separating them. The CDR3 contains 13 residues. The DNA read from the CDR3 is TGCAGCGTTCAAAGAGGGTCGAACACTGAA. As protein: CSVQRGSNTE. The full CDR3 reads CSVQRGSNTEAFF. Drawing the rest from reference TRBV29-1 and TRBJ1-1, the complete variable domain is SAVISQKPSRDICQRGTSLTIQCQVDSQVTMMFWYRQQPGQSLTLIATANQGSEATYESGFVIDKFPISRPNLTFSTLTVSNMSPEDSSIYLCSVQRGSNTEAFFGQGTRLTVV.

This clone was detected many times. The read gets to within 3 residues of the CDR3 end, and the germline J gene fills in the rest. This rearrangement joins TRBV20-1 to TRBJ2-1; TRBD2 matches 7 bases. The V segment lost 0 bases and the J segment 2 bases; nucleotides outside the gene matches: 16. The germline V gene has CDR1 DFQATT and CDR2 SNEGSKA (reference sequence). This CDR3 region has 19 residues. The covered CDR3 bases are TGCAGTGCTAGAGATGCGGGCCATCCAACGGGAGGAACCTACAATGAG. Protein product: CSARDAGHPTGGTYNE. The entire CDR3 protein is CSARDAGHPTGGTYNEQFF.

This clone was counted ten times or more. The CDR3 goes on 3 residues after the read ends, and that part is filled in from the germline J gene. The chain carries TRBV20-1 and TRBJ1-1; 8 bases fit TRBD1. The CDR3 spans 16 residues. The germline V gene has CDR1 DFQATT and CDR2 SNEGSKA (reference sequence). V shed 3 bases, J shed 1 base, and the junction held 10 bases outside the gene matches. CDR3 DNA, as far as it was read: TGCAGTGCTAGGGGTCAGACCGACAGGGGGAACACTGAA. Translated, it gives CSARGQTDRGNTE. The whole CDR3 protein reads CSARGQTDRGNTEAFF.

This clone showed up many times. The read terminates 3 residues ahead of where the CDR3 ends, so the germline J gene completes it. The gene calls are TRBV29-1 and TRBJ1-1, with TRBD1 as a possible D gene (5 bases). Trimming stripped 1 base from V and 7 bases from J, with 10 bases between. Germline loops: CDR1 SQVTM, CDR2 ANQGSEA. CDR3 length: 12 amino acids. CDR3 region: CSVEGVRGEAFF. The CDR3 bases that were read are TGCAGCGTTGAAGGAGTAAGGGGTGAA.

In this sample, this clone turned up many times. The DNA ends 3 residues before the CDR3 does, and the rest of the CDR3 is filled in from the germline J gene. The chain joins TRBV6-1 to TRBJ2-3, with a possible D match to TRBD2 (5 bases). Germline loops: CDR1 MNHNS, CDR2 SASEGT. This CDR3 is built from 12 residues. CDR3 sequence reads: CASSVRRGTQYF. The covered CDR3 bases are TGTGCCAGCAGTGTTAGACGCGGGACG.